The 17 T cell receptor beta chains below come from one sample, sequenced in a study of early T cells in non-severe SARS-CoV-2 infection. Using its own MiXCR run on the 5' RACE reads, TCRdb lists one record per CDR3 protein. The repertoire holds about 80,000 distinct CDR3 sequences, with about 11% as singletons. The sample consisted of whole blood. These receptor sequences come from an adult who was a healthcare worker with PCR-confirmed SARS-CoV-2 infection or an uninfected control (not recorded which).

This chain's CDR3 is CSARDREKSEQYF. The CDR3 DNA is TGCAGTGCTAGGGACAGGGAAAAATCCGAGCAGTACTTC. The J gene is TRBJ2-7, the V gene TRBV20-1; TRBD1 aligns across 8 bases. This CDR3 comprises 13 residues. The germline V gene encodes CDR1 DFQATT and CDR2 SNEGSKA (reference sequence). With 3 bases clipped from V and 6 bases from J, the junction kept 7 bases outside the gene matches.

The rearrangement links TRBV11-2 to TRBJ2-5, with 7 bases identical to TRBD1. This CDR3 is 15 amino acids long. The trim removed 0 bases at V and 0 bases at J, leaving 1 base unmatched. The germline CDR1 and CDR2 sequences are SGHAT and FQNNGV. In DNA form, the CDR3 reads TGTGCCAGCAGCTTAGACGGGACAGACCAAGAGACCCAGTACTTC. It encodes CASSLDGTDQETQYF.

This clonotype was counted at least ten times. The chain joins TRBV6-2 or TRBV6-3 to TRBJ2-2; 10 bases agree with TRBD1. There are 16 residues in the CDR3. Germline V gives CDR1 MNHEY, CDR2 SVGEGT. V lost 5 bases and J lost 7; bases outside the gene matches: 10. The CDR3: CASSPGTGARSGELFF. The DNA for the CDR3 is TGTGCCAGCAGTCCCGGGACAGGGGCCCGGAGCGGGGAGCTGTTTTTT.

This clonotype was recorded many times. V and J are TRBV2 and TRBJ2-7; no clear D. Trimming removed 1 base at V and 2 bases at J, with 12 bases between. The CDR3 covers 15 residues. Germline V gene data show CDR1 as SNHLY and CDR2 as FYNNEI. This chain's CDR3 is CASSEVQLLTYEQYF. CDR3 nucleotide sequence: TGTGCCAGCAGTGAAGTTCAGCTGCTTACCTACGAGCAGTACTTC.

The chain uses TRBV3-1 and TRBJ2-6; the D gene is possibly TRBD2 (7 bases). From germline, CDR1 is LGHDT and CDR2 YNNKEL (reference sequence). The CDR3 sequence is 19 residues long. Trimming stripped 4 bases from V and 1 base from J, with 20 bases between. The DNA of the CDR3 is TGTGCCAGCAGCCCTCCAATACAGGGAGGGTTGTCTGGGGCCAACGTCCTGACTTTC. Amino acid sequence: CASSPPIQGGLSGANVLTF.

The chain's CDR3 is CASSSTGQGGNTIYF. The CDR3 DNA reads as TGTGCCAGCAGTTCAACGGGACAGGGTGGAAACACCATATATTTT. The J gene is TRBJ1-3, the V gene TRBV6-6; 9 bases are a match to TRBD1. This CDR3 is built from 15 residues. CDR1 is MNHNY and CDR2 is SVGAGI in the germline V gene (reference sequence). Unmatched junction bases numbered 4, after V lost 4 bases and J lost 3 bases.

This clonotype was detected a few times. This rearrangement joins TRBV2 to TRBJ2-3; D might be TRBD2 (5 bases). From germline, CDR1 is SNHLY and CDR2 FYNNEI. Trimming cost V 10 bases and J 6 bases, with 23 bases left between them. This CDR3 is 15 amino acids long. CDR3 sequence (DNA): TGTGCCACCAAATTCCTTAGCGATCCTGGGGATACGCAGTATTTT. It yields the protein CATKFLSDPGDTQYF.

This clonotype has ten or more counts. The chain employs TRBV6-2 or TRBV6-3 and TRBJ2-2; 8 bases map to TRBD2. The CDR3 extends over 16 amino acids. Germline CDR1 and CDR2: MNHEY and SVGEGT. V shed 0 bases, J shed 6 bases, and the junction held 6 bases outside the gene matches. The CDR3, as DNA: TGTGCCAGCAGTTACTCGATGGCGGGGGGCCCCGGGGAGCTGTTTTTT. Translated, it gives CASSYSMAGGPGELFF.

This clonotype showed up just a few times. The gene calls are TRBV30 and TRBJ2-7; D is perhaps TRBD1 (5 bases). Trimming pared 6 bases from V and 7 bases from J, leaving 16 bases between. Germline V lookup: CDR1 GTSNPN, CDR2 SVGIG (reference sequence). The CDR3 is 12 residues long. CDR3 sequence (DNA): TGTGCCTGTGGCAGGGCCCTAGGGGAGCAGTACTTC. Translated, it gives CACGRALGEQYF.

This chain uses TRBV27 with TRBJ2-3; 7 bases align to TRBD2. The CDR3 is 17 amino acids. Losses at the gene ends were 5 bases for V and 2 bases for J; bases not matched to a gene: 13. The germline V gene encodes CDR1 MNHEY and CDR2 SMNVEV (reference sequence). As DNA, the CDR3 is TGTGCCAGCAGTATACTAGATTGGGGGGGGAACACAGATACGCAGTATTTT. Its protein product is CASSILDWGGNTDTQYF.

This clonotype was seen many times. V gene TRBV7-6 combines with J gene TRBJ2-3; D ambiguous. The CDR3 consists of 14 residues. Germline V lookup: CDR1 SGHVS, CDR2 FNYEAQ. With 4 bases removed from V and 1 base from J, the gap between germline ends came to 9 bases. Written as DNA, the CDR3 is TGTGCCAGCAGCTCCGCCTGGGGCACAGATACGCAGTATTTT. Translation gives CASSSAWGTDTQYF.

V and J are TRBV7-9 and TRBJ1-5; TRBD1 is a possible D gene (5 bases). This CDR3 comprises 14 residues. CDR1 and CDR2 from the germline V gene are SEHNR and FQNEAQ (reference sequence). Trimming removed 5 bases from V and 1 base from J, with 9 bases in between. CDR3 nucleotides: TGTGCCAGCAGCCTCCGGGACAGCAATCAGCCCCAGCATTTT. It encodes CASSLRDSNQPQHF. The whole variable domain, remainder taken from reference TRBV7-9 and TRBJ1-5, is DTGVSQNPRHKITKRGQNVTFRCDPISEHNRLYWYRQTLGQGPEFLTYFQNEAQLEKSRLLSDRFSAERPKGSFSTLEIQRTEQGDSAMYLCASSLRDSNQPQHFGDGTRLSIL.

In its sample, this clonotype was seen many times. The J gene is TRBJ2-3, the V gene TRBV3-1; 10 positions agree with TRBD2. Germline V gene lookup returns CDR1 LGHDT and CDR2 YNNKEL (reference sequence). The V and J ends lost 4 bases and 4 bases, in that order; junction bases with no gene match: 8. This CDR3 region has 16 residues. CDR3 sequence: CASSRVQRGGADTQYF. Here the CDR3 DNA reads TGTGCCAGCAGCCGAGTCCAGCGGGGGGGGGCAGATACGCAGTATTTT.

The genes are TRBV18 and TRBJ1-2; D gene ambiguous. Looked up from germline, CDR1 is KGHSH and CDR2 is LQKENI. The CDR3 has 13 amino acids. Trimming stripped 2 bases from V and 3 bases from J, with 7 bases between. The CDR3 sequence is CASSPSTDYGYTF. The CDR3 DNA reads TGTGCCAGCTCACCATCCACGGACTATGGCTACACCTTC.

This clonotype was observed at least ten times. This chain joins TRBV7-9 and TRBJ2-3; the D gene is possibly TRBD1 (6 bases). The CDR3 length is 15 residues. The V end was cut by 5 bases, the J end by 1 base, with 13 bases between. Germline CDR1 reads SEHNR; CDR2 reads FQNEAQ (reference sequence). The CDR3 is CASSPEGDGTDTQYF. The DNA for the CDR3 is TGTGCCAGCAGCCCAGAGGGGGACGGCACAGATACGCAGTATTTT.

Comments on this clonotype: It may be a read error: a sequence one base away is much more abundant. The chain joins TRBV11-2 to TRBJ2-5; no clear D gene. The germline V gene encodes CDR1 SGHAT and CDR2 FQNNGV. The CDR3 runs to 10 residues. The CDR3 DNA follows: TGTGTCCCAAGACAAGAGACCCAGTACTTC. Translated, it gives CVPRQETQYF.

The chain employs TRBV15 and TRBJ2-1; 13 bases map to TRBD2. CDR3 length: 17 amino acids. In germline, CDR1 is LNHNV, CDR2 YYDKDF (reference sequence). With V trimmed by 3 bases and J by 4 bases, 6 bases remained unmatched. As DNA, the CDR3 is TGTGCCACCAGCAGGGCGAGACTAGCGGGGGGATACAATGAGCAGTTCTTC. Amino acid sequence: CATSRARLAGGYNEQFF.